This T cell receptor (beta chain) was captured in a study of graft-versus-host responses after intestinal transplantation. About the research overall: Multivisceral, liver-intestinal, or isolated intestinal grafts were transplanted into recipients. All of the recipients had induction that used anti-thymocyte globulin, then tacrolimus and steroids for approximately 3 years. Broader study findings: Recipient marrow showed GvH clones, some seen first in ileum or blood. Allografts of patients with graft-donor T cell macrochimerism showed high graft-versus-host to host-versus-graft clone ratios.

Germline V gene lookup returns CDR1 SQVTM and CDR2 ANQGSEA. The CDR3 consists of 12 residues. V lost 6 bases and J 3 bases, leaving 12 bases between the germline ends. A note on this clone: Antigen unknown.

Produced via immunoSEQ multiplex PCR; TCRdb's table is partial and in-frame only. The table records some 100,000 clones, less than 95% of them present only once. The chain couples TRBV29-1 to TRBJ2-7; unclear D gene. Sequences were derived from unstimulated CD8+ T cells sorted from spleen or lymph node cells, sampled before transplant. This clonotype originated in a human donor who was the organ donor for an intestinal transplant. This chain's CDR3 is CSVEENYYEQYF. The CDR3 region has the DNA TGCAGCGTAGAGGAGAACTACTACGAGCAGTACTTC.